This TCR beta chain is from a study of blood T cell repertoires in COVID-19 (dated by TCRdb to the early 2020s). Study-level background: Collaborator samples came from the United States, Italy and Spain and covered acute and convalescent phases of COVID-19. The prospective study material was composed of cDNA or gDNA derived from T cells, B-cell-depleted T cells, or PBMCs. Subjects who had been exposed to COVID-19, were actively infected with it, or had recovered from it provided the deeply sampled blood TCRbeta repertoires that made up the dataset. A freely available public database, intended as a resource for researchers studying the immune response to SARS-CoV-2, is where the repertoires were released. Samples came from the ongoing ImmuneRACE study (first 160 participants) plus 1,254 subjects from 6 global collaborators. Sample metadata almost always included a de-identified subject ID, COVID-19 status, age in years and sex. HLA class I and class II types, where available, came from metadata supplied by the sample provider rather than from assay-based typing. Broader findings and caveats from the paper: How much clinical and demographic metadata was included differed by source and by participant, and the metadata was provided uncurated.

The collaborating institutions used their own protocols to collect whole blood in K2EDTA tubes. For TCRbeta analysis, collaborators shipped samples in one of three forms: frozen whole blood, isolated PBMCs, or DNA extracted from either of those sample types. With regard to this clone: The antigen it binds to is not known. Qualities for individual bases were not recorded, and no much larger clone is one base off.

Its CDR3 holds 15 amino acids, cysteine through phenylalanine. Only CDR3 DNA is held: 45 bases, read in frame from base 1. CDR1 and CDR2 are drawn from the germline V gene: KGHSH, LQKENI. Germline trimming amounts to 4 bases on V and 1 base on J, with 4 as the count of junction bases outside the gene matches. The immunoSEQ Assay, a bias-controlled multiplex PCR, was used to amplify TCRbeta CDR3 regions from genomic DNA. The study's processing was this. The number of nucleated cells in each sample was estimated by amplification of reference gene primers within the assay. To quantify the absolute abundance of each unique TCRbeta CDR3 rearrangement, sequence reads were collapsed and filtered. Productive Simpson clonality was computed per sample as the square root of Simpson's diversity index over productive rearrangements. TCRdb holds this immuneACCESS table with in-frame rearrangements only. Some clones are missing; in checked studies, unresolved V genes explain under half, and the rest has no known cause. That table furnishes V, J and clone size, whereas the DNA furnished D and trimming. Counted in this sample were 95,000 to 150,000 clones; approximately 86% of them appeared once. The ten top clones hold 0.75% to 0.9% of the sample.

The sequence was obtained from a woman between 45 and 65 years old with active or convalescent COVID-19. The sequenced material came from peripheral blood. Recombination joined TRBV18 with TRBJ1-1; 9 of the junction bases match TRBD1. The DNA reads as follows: TGTGCCAGCTCACAACAACAGGGGGCGAACACTGAAGCTTTCTTT. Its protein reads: CASSQQQGANTEAFF.